Each of the 24 T cell receptor beta chains below was sequenced from the same sample in a study of blood T cell repertoires in COVID-19. Profiling relied on immunoSEQ multiplex PCR, and the TCRdb table lists in-frame clones only, not all of them. The sample contains roughly 200,000 clones, roughly nine tenths of which appear only once. The sample consisted of PBMCs or T cells enriched from blood (not recorded which). These receptors came from a woman in her 50s in a cohort exposed to, infected with or recovered from COVID-19 (not recorded which).

This chain uses TRBV2 with TRBJ1-6, with D perhaps matching TRBD1 (5 bases). Germline V lookup: CDR1 SNHLY, CDR2 FYNNEI. The CDR3 spans 12 residues. The ends were cut back, 9 bases at V and 4 bases at J, with 7 bases in the middle. The CDR3 sequence is CASQGYNSPLHF. The CDR3 DNA is TGTGCCAGTCAGGGTTATAATTCACCCCTCCACTTT.

The chain uses TRBV6-2 or TRBV6-3 and TRBJ2-3; D might be TRBD1 (6 bases). CDR3 length: 15 residues. The V gene lost 4 bases and the J gene lost 1 base, with 12 bases spanning the gap. Germline values: CDR1 MNHEY, CDR2 SVGEGT. The CDR3 loop reads CASSSQGQRTDTQYF. The DNA for the CDR3 is TGTGCCAGCAGTTCCCAAGGACAGCGCACAGATACGCAGTATTTT.

In this sample, this clone turned up a few times. V and J are TRBV4-2 and TRBJ2-7; no firm D call. The CDR3 contains 15 residues. The germline CDR1 and CDR2 sequences are LGHNA and YNFKEQ. Trimming cost V 1 base and J 2 bases, with 12 bases left between them. DNA for the CDR3: TGTGCCAGCAGCCAAGGGGCAAAGGTCCCCTACGAGCAGTACTTC. Translating gives CASSQGAKVPYEQYF.

The chain carries TRBV5-4 and TRBJ2-5, with a tentative D call TRBD2 (6 bases). The CDR3 totals 15 residues. In germline, CDR1 is SGHNT, CDR2 YYREEE (reference sequence). V was cut by 0 bases and J by 5 bases, with 14 bases left in between. The CDR3 loop reads CASSLESSRGETQYF. The CDR3 nucleotides read TGTGCCAGCAGCTTGGAGTCTAGCCGGGGGGAGACCCAGTACTTC.

This clone was recorded once. This chain links TRBV19 with TRBJ1-3; a weak D match, TRBD1 (5 bases). The CDR3 consists of 14 residues. V was cut by 5 bases and J by 4 bases, with 12 bases left in between. The germline gives CDR1 LNHDA, CDR2 SQIVND (reference sequence). CDR3 DNA: TGTGCCAGTAGTCTTACGGGGGACGGAAACACCATATATTTT. Protein: CASSLTGDGNTIYF. Drawing the rest from reference TRBV19 and TRBJ1-3, the complete variable domain is DGGITQSPKYLFRKEGQNVTLSCEQNLNHDAMYWYRQDPGQGLRLIYYSQIVNDFQKGDIAEGYSVSREKKESFPLTVTSAQKNPTAFYLCASSLTGDGNTIYFGEGSWLTVV.

V is TRBV7-2 and J is TRBJ2-6, with D maybe TRBD1 (5 bases). The CDR3 has 17 residues. Germline CDR1 SGHTA, CDR2 FQGNSA. V was pared by 4 bases and J by 3 bases, with 16 bases between. This CDR3 is CASSSQGLLGGANVLTF. CDR3 bases: TGTGCCAGCAGCTCTCAGGGTTTATTGGGTGGGGCCAACGTCCTGACTTTC. Full variable domain (rest looked up from reference TRBV7-2 and TRBJ2-6): GAGVSQSPSNKVTEKGKDVELRCDPISGHTALYWYRQSLGQGLEFLIYFQGNSAPDKSGLPSDRFSAERTGGSVSTLTIQRTQQEDSAVYLCASSSQGLLGGANVLTFGAGSRLTVL.

The chain recombines TRBV5-1 with TRBJ2-1; no firm D call. Germline loops: CDR1 SGHRS, CDR2 YFSETQ. Trimming took off 0 bases at V and 4 bases at J, with 11 bases between the two ends. The CDR3 extends over 15 amino acids. The CDR3 DNA is TGCGCCAGCAGCTTGGATCATGGCAGTTACAATGAGCAGTTCTTC. Protein: CASSLDHGSYNEQFF.

This chain links TRBV19 with TRBJ1-1; D not certain. V shed 5 bases and J shed 1 base, with 11 bases lying between them. The CDR3 has 14 amino acids. Germline V gene sequence: CDR1 LNHDA, CDR2 SQIVND (reference sequence). The CDR3 here is CASSSRRGNTEAFF. The DNA of the CDR3 is TGTGCCAGTAGTTCACGGAGAGGGAACACTGAAGCTTTCTTT.

Note on this clone: The final CDR3 position lacks the conserved phenylalanine or tryptophan, pointing to a likely read error. The DNA is omitted, as the CDR3 cannot be located on it reliably, and the CDR3 follows TCRdb's listing. The chain uses TRBV3-1 (or the pseudogene TRBV3-2) and TRBJ2-7; the table gives TRBD2 as D, unverified against the DNA. The CDR3 is 13 residues long, ends included. Germline CDR1 and CDR2: LGHDT and YNNKEL (reference sequence). CDR3 in amino acids: CASSQVGGKGTYL.

This chain joins TRBV5-4 and TRBJ2-5; D remains ambiguous. Germline CDR1 and CDR2: SGHNT and YYREEE (reference sequence). The CDR3 totals 12 residues. The V gene lost 3 bases and the J gene lost 3 bases, with 6 bases spanning the gap. The CDR3 coding sequence is TGTGCCAGCAGCTACAGCAAAGAGACCCAGTACTTC. This codes for CASSYSKETQYF.

This rearrangement joins TRBV3-1 (or the pseudogene TRBV3-2) to TRBJ1-2, with a possible D match to TRBD1 (5 bases). CDR1 and CDR2 (germline): LGHDT, YNNKEL (reference sequence). CDR3 length: 14 residues. Trimming took 5 bases from V and 6 from J, leaving 16 bases between them. As DNA, the CDR3 is TGTGCCAGCAGCTGGATCCCGGGAGGGGATGGCTACACCTTC. This gives the protein CASSWIPGGDGYTF.

The chain combines TRBV4-3 with TRBJ2-1; 8 nucleotides match TRBD1. Germline CDR1 reads LGHNA; CDR2 reads YSLEER. With 4 bases clipped from V and 6 bases from J, the junction kept 5 bases outside the gene matches. This CDR3 contains 14 residues. CDR3 loop: CASSPSDRANEQFF. The CDR3 coding sequence is TGCGCCAGCAGCCCGTCGGACAGGGCCAATGAGCAGTTCTTC.

The genes are TRBV7-9 and TRBJ2-5, with a possible D match to TRBD2 (5 bases). V was shortened by 7 bases and J by 8 bases, with 17 bases between the two germline ends. CDR1 and CDR2 from the germline V gene are SEHNR and FQNEAQ (reference sequence). The length of the CDR3 is 13 residues. CDR3 protein: CASTSKYGGTQYF. In DNA, the CDR3 is TGTGCCAGCACCTCGAAGTATGGAGGAACCCAGTACTTC.

The V and J genes are TRBV7-2 and TRBJ2-2; 10 bases align to TRBD2. Trimming cost V 4 bases and J 1 base; bases outside gene matches: 0. Germline values: CDR1 SGHTA, CDR2 FQGNSA. CDR3 length: 15 amino acids. CDR3 in amino acids: CASSWTSGNTGELFF. The CDR3 DNA follows: TGTGCCAGCAGCTGGACTAGCGGGAACACCGGGGAGCTGTTTTTT. The full variable domain, rest sourced from reference TRBV7-2 and TRBJ2-2, is GAGVSQSPSNKVTEKGKDVELRCDPISGHTALYWYRQSLGQGLEFLIYFQGNSAPDKSGLPSDRFSAERTGGSVSTLTIQRTQQEDSAVYLCASSWTSGNTGELFFGEGSRLTVL.

The chain carries TRBV6-1 and TRBJ2-7, with 9 bases matching TRBD1. V lost 8 bases and J lost 5; bases outside the gene matches: 10. The CDR3 totals 14 residues. CDR1 and CDR2 from the germline V gene are MNHNS and SASEGT. The CDR3 nucleotides are TGTGCCAGCGGGGACTACAGGGGGCAGCACGAGCAGTACTTC. Protein product: CASGDYRGQHEQYF.

The V and J genes are TRBV14 and TRBJ1-1, with 7 bases matching TRBD1. The CDR3 sequence is 15 residues long. Germline V gene data show CDR1 as SGHDN and CDR2 as FVKESK. With 4 bases clipped from V and 3 bases from J, the junction kept 8 bases outside the gene matches. The CDR3 reads CASSRRRQGHTEAFF. In DNA form, the CDR3 reads TGTGCCAGCAGCCGCCGCCGACAGGGCCACACTGAAGCTTTCTTT.

The chain joins TRBV28 to TRBJ1-2; D uncertain. V was trimmed by 4 bases and J by 8 bases, leaving 11 bases between them. Germline CDR1 is MDHEN and CDR2 is SYDVKM. The CDR3 spans 12 residues. In DNA form, the CDR3 reads TGTGCCAGCAGTTCCTGGTTTGGCGGCTACACCTTC. As protein: CASSSWFGGYTF.

The V call is TRBV7-2, the J call TRBJ2-7, with TRBD1 matching 9 bases. This CDR3 has 14 residues. Germline CDR1 reads SGHTA; CDR2 reads FQGNSA. Trimming took 8 bases from V and 2 from J; bases not matched to a gene: 7. CDR3 sequence reads: CASLGQGRPYEQYF. In DNA, the CDR3 is TGTGCCAGCCTGGGACAGGGCCGACCCTACGAGCAGTACTTC. Combining the CDR3 with reference TRBV7-2 and TRBJ2-7 gives the whole variable domain GAGVSQSPSNKVTEKGKDVELRCDPISGHTALYWYRQSLGQGLEFLIYFQGNSAPDKSGLPSDRFSAERTGGSVSTLTIQRTQQEDSAVYLCASLGQGRPYEQYFGPGTRLTVT.

This chain links TRBV19 with TRBJ2-2; tentative D call: TRBD1 (6 bases). Germline loops: CDR1 LNHDA, CDR2 SQIVND (reference sequence). CDR3 length: 17 residues. Trimming removed 4 bases from V and 1 base from J, with 16 bases in between. CDR3: CASSRVGALKNTGELFF. The CDR3 DNA reads as TGTGCCAGTAGTAGGGTGGGGGCACTCAAGAACACCGGGGAGCTGTTTTTT.

V and J are TRBV5-1 and TRBJ2-2; TRBD1 aligns across 8 bases. This CDR3 comprises 15 residues. The germline V gene has CDR1 SGHRS and CDR2 YFSETQ. V lost 6 bases to trimming and J lost 6 bases; unmatched junction nucleotides: 10. In DNA, the CDR3 is TGCGCCAGCACAAACAGGACAGGGTCACCCGGGGAGCTGTTTTTT. The encoded protein is CASTNRTGSPGELFF.

V is TRBV3-1 (or the pseudogene TRBV3-2) and J is TRBJ1-3; possible D gene TRBD1, 5 bases. The germline V gene encodes CDR1 LGHDT and CDR2 YNNKEL (reference sequence). V was clipped by 4 bases and J by 7 bases, with 14 bases between them. This CDR3 comprises 14 residues. As DNA, the CDR3 is TGTGCCAGCAGCCGAACAGTGGGGGGTAACACCATATATTTT. Residues: CASSRTVGGNTIYF.

This rearrangement joins TRBV5-8 to TRBJ2-1, with 7 bases identical to TRBD2. The CDR3 totals 16 residues. Germline CDR1 reads SGHTS; CDR2 reads YDEGEE. V was clipped by 4 bases and J by 2 bases; unmatched bases: 9. The CDR3 DNA is TGTGCCAGCAGCCGAACTAGCGCCGTCGCCTACAATGAGCAGTTCTTC. Translating it yields CASSRTSAVAYNEQFF.

This clone was found a few times. The chain is built from TRBV5-1 and TRBJ2-2; 7 nucleotides line up with TRBD1. With V trimmed by 4 bases and J by 4 bases, 7 bases remained unmatched. Germline V gene lookup returns CDR1 SGHRS and CDR2 YFSETQ. The CDR3 has 15 residues. The CDR3 protein is CASSPDRVGTGELFF. CDR3 DNA: TGCGCCAGCAGCCCAGACAGGGTCGGCACCGGGGAGCTGTTTTTT.

This clone was observed a few times. The V gene is TRBV7-9, the J gene TRBJ1-6; D gene uncertain. In germline, CDR1 is SEHNR, CDR2 FQNEAQ (reference sequence). The CDR3 has 15 residues. V lost 4 bases to trimming and J lost 0 bases, with 7 bases between them. The CDR3 loop is CASSWTSSYNSPLHF. Here the CDR3 DNA reads TGTGCCAGCAGCTGGACTAGCTCCTATAATTCACCCCTCCACTTT.